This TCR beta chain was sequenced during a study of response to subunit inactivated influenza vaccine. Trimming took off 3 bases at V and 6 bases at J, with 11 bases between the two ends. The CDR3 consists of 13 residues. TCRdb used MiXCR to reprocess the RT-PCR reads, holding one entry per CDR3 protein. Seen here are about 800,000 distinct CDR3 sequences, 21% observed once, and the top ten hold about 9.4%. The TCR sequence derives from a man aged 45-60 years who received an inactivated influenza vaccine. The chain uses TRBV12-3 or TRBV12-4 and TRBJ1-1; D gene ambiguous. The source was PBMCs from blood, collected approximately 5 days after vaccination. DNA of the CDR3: TGTGCCAGCAGTTTGCAGGCTAGGGCTGAAGCTTTCTTT. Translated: CASSLQARAEAFF.